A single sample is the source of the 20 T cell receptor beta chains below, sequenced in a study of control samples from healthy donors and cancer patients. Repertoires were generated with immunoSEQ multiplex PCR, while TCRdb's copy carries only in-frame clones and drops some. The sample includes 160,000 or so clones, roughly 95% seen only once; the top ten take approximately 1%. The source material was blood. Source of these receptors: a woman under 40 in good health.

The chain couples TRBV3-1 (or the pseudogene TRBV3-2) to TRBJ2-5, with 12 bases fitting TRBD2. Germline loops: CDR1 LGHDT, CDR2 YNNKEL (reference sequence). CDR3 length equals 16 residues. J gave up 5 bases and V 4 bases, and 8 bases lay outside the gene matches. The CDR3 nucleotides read TGTGCCAGCAGCCTTACTAGCGGGGGGCGCATGGAGACCCAGTACTTC. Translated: CASSLTSGGRMETQYF.

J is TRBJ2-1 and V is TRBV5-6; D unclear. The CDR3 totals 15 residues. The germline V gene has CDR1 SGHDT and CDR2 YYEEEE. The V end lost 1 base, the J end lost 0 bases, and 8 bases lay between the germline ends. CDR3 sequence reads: CASSLLTSSYNEQFF. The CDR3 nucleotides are TGTGCCAGCAGCTTGCTGACCAGCTCCTACAATGAGCAGTTCTTC.

CDR3 in DNA: TGTGCCAGCAGTTCCCCTCCGGGTCTAGCGGGACTGGATACGCAGTATTTT. Translating gives CASSSPPGLAGLDTQYF. The genes are TRBV27 and TRBJ2-3; 9 bases are a match to TRBD2. V lost 4 bases and J lost 6; bases outside the gene matches: 14. This CDR3 region has 17 residues. Germline CDR1 and CDR2: MNHEY and SMNVEV (reference sequence).

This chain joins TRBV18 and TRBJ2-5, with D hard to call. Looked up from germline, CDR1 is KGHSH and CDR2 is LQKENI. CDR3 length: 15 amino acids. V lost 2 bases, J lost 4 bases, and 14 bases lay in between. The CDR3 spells CASSPVSAARETQYF. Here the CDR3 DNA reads TGTGCCAGCTCACCAGTATCCGCGGCACGAGAGACCCAGTACTTC.

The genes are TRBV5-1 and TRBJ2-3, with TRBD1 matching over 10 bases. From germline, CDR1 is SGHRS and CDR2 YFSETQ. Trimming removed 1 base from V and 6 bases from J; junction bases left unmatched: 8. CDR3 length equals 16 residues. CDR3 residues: CASSLRSTGGWDTQYF. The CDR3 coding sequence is TGCGCCAGCAGCTTGCGTTCGACAGGGGGCTGGGATACGCAGTATTTT.

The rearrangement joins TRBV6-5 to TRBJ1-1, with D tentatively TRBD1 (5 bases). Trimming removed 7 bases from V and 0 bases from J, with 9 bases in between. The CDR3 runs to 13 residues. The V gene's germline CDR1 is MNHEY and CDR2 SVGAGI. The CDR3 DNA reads TGTGCCAGCAAGAGCAGGGTGAACACTGAAGCTTTCTTT. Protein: CASKSRVNTEAFF.

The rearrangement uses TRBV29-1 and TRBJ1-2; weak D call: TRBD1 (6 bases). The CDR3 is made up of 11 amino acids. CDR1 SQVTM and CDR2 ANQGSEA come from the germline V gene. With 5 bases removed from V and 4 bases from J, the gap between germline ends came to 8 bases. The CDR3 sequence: CSVSTGYGYTF. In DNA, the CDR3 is TGCAGCGTTTCGACAGGCTATGGCTACACCTTC.

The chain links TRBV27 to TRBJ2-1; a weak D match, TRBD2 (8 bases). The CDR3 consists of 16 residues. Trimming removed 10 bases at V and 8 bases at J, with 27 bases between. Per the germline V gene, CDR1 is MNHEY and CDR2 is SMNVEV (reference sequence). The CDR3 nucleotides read TGTGCCACCTCGACAGGGTCGACGGGAGGGCCGTATGAGCAGTTCTTC. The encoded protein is CATSTGSTGGPYEQFF.

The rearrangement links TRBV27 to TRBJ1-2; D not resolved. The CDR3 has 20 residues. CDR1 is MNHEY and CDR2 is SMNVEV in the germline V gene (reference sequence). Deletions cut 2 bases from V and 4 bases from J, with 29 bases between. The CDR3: CASSLRVDVSAGLSFYGYTF. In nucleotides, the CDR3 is TGTGCCAGCAGTTTACGAGTTGACGTTTCGGCAGGACTGAGTTTCTATGGCTACACCTTC.

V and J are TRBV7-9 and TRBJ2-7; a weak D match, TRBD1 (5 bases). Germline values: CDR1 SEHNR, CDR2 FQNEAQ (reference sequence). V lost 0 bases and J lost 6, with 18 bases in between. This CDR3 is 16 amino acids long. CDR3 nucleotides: TGTGCCAGCAGCTTAGCGAAGACAGCGTCCGGCGTCGAGCAGTACTTC. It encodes CASSLAKTASGVEQYF.

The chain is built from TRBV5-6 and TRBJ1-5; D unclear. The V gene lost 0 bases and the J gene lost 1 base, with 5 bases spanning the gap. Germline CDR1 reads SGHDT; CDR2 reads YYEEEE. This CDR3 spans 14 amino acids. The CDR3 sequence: CASSLAVSNQPQHF. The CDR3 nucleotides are TGTGCCAGCAGCTTGGCCGTCAGCAATCAGCCCCAGCATTTT.

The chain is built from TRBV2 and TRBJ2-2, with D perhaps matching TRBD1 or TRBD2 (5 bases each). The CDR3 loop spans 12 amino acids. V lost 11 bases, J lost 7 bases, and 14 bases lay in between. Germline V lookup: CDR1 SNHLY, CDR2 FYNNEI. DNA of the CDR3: TGTGCCGGGACCGGGGCTGACGGGGAGCTGTTTTTT. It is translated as CAGTGADGELFF.

The CDR3 sequence is CASSRRVDTEAFF. CDR3 in DNA: TGTGCCAGCAGCAGAAGAGTCGACACTGAAGCTTTCTTT. V and J are TRBV21-1 and TRBJ1-1. TRBV21-1 is a pseudogene. This CDR3 is built from 13 residues.

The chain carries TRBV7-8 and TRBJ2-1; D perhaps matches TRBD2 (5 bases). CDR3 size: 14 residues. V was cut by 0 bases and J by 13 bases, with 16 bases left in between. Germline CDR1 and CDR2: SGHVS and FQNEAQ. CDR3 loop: CASSLARVKLPQFF. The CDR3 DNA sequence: TGTGCCAGCAGCTTAGCGCGGGTTAAACTACCACAGTTCTTC.

DNA for the CDR3: TGCGCCAGCAGGAACGGGGGGAACACAGATACGCAGTATTTT. It encodes CASRNGGNTDTQYF. This chain links TRBV5-1 with TRBJ2-3, with 7 nucleotides matching TRBD2. The V gene end was trimmed by 5 bases and the J gene end by 2 bases; junction bases not matched to a gene: 5. The CDR3 runs 14 residues. CDR1 and CDR2 from the germline V gene are SGHRS and YFSETQ.

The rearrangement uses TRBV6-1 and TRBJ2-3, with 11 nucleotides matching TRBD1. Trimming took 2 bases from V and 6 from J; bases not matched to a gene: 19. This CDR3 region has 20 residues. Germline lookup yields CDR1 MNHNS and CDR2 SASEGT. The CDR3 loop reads CASSELYLIVGQGVSDTQYF. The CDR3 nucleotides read TGTGCCAGCAGTGAATTGTATCTGATTGTGGGACAGGGGGTTTCGGATACGCAGTATTTT.

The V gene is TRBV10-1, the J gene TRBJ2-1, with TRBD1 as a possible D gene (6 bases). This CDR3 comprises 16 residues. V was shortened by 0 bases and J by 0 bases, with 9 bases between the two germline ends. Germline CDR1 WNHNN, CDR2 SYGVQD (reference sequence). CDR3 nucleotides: TGCGCCAGCAGTGAGTCTCTGGACAGCTCCTACAATGAGCAGTTCTTC. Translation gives CASSESLDSSYNEQFF.

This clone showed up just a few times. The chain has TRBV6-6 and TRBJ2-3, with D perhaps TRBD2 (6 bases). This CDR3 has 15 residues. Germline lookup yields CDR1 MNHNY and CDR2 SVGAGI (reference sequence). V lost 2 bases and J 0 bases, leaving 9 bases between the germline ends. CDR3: CASSYGGISTDTQYF. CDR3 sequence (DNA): TGTGCCAGCAGTTACGGCGGGATTAGCACAGATACGCAGTATTTT.

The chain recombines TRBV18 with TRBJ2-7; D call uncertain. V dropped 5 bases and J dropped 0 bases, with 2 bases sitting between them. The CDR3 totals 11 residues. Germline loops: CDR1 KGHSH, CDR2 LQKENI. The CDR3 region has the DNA TGTGCCAGCTCAAACTCCTACGAGCAGTACTTC. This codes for CASSNSYEQYF. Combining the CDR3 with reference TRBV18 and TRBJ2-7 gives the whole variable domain NAGVMQNPRHLVRRRGQEARLRCSPMKGHSHVYWYRQLPEEGLKFMVYLQKENIIDESGMPKERFSAEFPKEGPSILRIQQVVRGDSAAYFCASSNSYEQYFGPGTRLTVT.

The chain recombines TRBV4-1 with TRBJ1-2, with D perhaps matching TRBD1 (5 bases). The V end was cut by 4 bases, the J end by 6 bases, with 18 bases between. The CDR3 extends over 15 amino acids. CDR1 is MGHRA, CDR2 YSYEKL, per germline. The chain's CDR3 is CASSPWATGGDGYTF. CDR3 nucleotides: TGCGCCAGCAGCCCGTGGGCTACAGGTGGGGATGGCTACACCTTC.